The T cell receptor (beta chain) under discussion was sequenced for a study of blood T cell repertoires in COVID-19 (dated by TCRdb to about 2020). Concerning the study at large: The collaborator samples originated in the United States, Italy and Spain and spanned the acute and convalescent phases of COVID-19. The material from the prospective study consisted of cDNA or gDNA derived from T cells, B-cell-depleted T cells, or PBMCs. Deeply sampled blood TCRbeta repertoires from subjects exposed to, actively infected with, or recovered from COVID-19 were included in the dataset. A freely available public database, intended as a resource for researchers studying the immune response to SARS-CoV-2, is where the repertoires were released. Samples came from the ongoing ImmuneRACE study (first 160 participants) plus 1,254 subjects from 6 global collaborators. A de-identified subject ID, COVID-19 status, age in years and sex were almost always included in the sample metadata. Where available, HLA class I and class II types were taken from metadata supplied by the sample provider and were not determined by assay-based typing.

Each collaborating institution followed its own protocols to collect whole blood in K2EDTA tubes. For TCRbeta analysis, collaborators shipped samples in one of three forms: frozen whole blood, isolated PBMCs, or DNA extracted from either of those sample types. The paper as a whole reports these results and caveats: How much clinical and demographic metadata was included differed by source and by participant, and the metadata was provided uncurated.

On this clone itself: Its binding antigen is unknown. Base-call qualities are not available, and no considerably larger clone is one nucleotide away.

TCRbeta CDR3 regions were amplified from genomic DNA using the immunoSEQ Assay, a bias-controlled multiplex PCR. The paper's processing steps were these. The number of nucleated cells in each sample was estimated from the amplification of reference gene primers within the assay. To quantify the absolute abundance of each unique TCRbeta CDR3 rearrangement, sequence reads were collapsed and filtered. For each sample, productive Simpson clonality was calculated as the square root of Simpson's diversity index over productive rearrangements. TCRdb stores this immuneACCESS table with in-frame sequences only. Part of the clones is absent; in the studies checked, under half of the shortfall reflects unresolved V genes, and no reason is known for the rest. That table supplies the V and J calls and clone size; D and trimming were determined from the DNA. In all, the sample holds roughly 80,000 clones, and more than 65% of those were seen once. The top ten clones comprise 10% to 15% of the sample.

The CDR3 covers 15 residues, taking in both the cysteine and the phenylalanine. CDR3 DNA is the only sequence kept; it has 45 bases, read in frame from the first base. CDR1 is given as SGHVS and CDR2 as FNYEAQ, both from the germline V gene. V lost 5 bases and J lost 0 bases; the stretch between them is 13 bases long. The receptor comes from an elderly man with acute or convalescent COVID-19. Sequenced material: peripheral blood. The receptor chain draws on TRBV7-6 and TRBJ1-1, with TRBD1 perhaps the D gene, on 5 matching bases. The CDR3: CASSPRQTMNTEAFF. At the DNA level, the sequence is TGTGCCAGCAGCCCCAGACAGACGATGAACACTGAAGCTTTCTTT.